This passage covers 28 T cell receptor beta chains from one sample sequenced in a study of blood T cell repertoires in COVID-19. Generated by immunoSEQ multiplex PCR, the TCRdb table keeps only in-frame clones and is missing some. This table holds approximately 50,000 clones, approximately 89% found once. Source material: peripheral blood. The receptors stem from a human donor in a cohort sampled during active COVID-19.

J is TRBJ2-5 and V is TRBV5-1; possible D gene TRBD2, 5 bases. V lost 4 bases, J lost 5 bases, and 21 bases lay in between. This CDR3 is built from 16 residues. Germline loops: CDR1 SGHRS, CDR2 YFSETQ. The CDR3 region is CASSAGSRLELETQYF. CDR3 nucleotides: TGCGCCAGCAGCGCGGGTAGCAGGTTAGAGTTGGAGACCCAGTACTTC.

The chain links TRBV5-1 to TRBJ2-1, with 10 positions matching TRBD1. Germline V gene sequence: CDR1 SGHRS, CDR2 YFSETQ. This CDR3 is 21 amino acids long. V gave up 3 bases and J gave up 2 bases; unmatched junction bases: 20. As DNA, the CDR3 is TGCGCCAGCAGCTCCATGGGTATCGGGACAGGGGATTCTAGTGCCTACAATGAGCAGTTCTTC. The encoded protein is CASSSMGIGTGDSSAYNEQFF. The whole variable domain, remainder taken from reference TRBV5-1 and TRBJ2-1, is KAGVTQTPRYLIKTRGQQVTLSCSPISGHRSVSWYQQTPGQGLQFLFEYFSETQRNKGNFPGRFSGRQFSNSRSEMNVSTLELGDSALYLCASSSMGIGTGDSSAYNEQFFGPGTRLTVL.

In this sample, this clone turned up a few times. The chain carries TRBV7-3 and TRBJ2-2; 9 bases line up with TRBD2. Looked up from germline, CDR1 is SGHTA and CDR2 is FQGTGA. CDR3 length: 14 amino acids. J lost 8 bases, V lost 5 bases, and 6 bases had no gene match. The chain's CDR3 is CASSQGLAGGELFF. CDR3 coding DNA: TGTGCCAGCAGCCAGGGACTAGCTGGAGGGGAGCTGTTTTTT.

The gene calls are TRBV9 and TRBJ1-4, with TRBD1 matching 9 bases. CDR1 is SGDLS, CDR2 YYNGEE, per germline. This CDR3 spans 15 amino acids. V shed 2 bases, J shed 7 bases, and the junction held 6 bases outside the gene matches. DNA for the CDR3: TGTGCCAGCAGCGTCCAGACAGGGGGAGGTGAAAAACTGTTTTTT. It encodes CASSVQTGGGEKLFF.

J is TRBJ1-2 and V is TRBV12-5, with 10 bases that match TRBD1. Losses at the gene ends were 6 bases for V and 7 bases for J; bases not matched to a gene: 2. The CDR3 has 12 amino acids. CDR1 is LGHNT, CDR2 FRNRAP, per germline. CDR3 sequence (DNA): TGTGCTAGTGGAGACAGGGGGCTTGGCTACACCTTC. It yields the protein CASGDRGLGYTF.

The CDR3 reads CASSPRVSTYEQYF. Here the CDR3 DNA reads TGTGCCAGCAGCCCTCGGGTCTCCACCTACGAGCAGTACTTC. The chain employs TRBV3-1 (or the pseudogene TRBV3-2) and TRBJ2-7, with no clear D. The V gene's germline CDR1 is LGHDT and CDR2 YNNKEL (reference sequence). The germline V and J ends were trimmed by 4 bases and 2 bases, with 12 bases remaining between them. The CDR3 consists of 14 residues.

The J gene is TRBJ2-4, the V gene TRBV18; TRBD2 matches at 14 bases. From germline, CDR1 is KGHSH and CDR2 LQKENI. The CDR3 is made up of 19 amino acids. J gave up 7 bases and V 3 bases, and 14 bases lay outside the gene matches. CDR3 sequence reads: CASSPNSATSGGDRNIQYF. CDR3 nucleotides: TGTGCCAGCTCACCCAACAGTGCGACTAGCGGGGGGGATCGGAACATTCAGTACTTC.

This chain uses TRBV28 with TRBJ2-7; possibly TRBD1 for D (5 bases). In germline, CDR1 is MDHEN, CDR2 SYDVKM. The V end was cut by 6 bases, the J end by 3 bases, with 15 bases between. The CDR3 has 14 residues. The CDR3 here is CASRPTGSYYEQYF. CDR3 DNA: TGTGCCAGCAGACCTACAGGATCCTACTACGAGCAGTACTTC.

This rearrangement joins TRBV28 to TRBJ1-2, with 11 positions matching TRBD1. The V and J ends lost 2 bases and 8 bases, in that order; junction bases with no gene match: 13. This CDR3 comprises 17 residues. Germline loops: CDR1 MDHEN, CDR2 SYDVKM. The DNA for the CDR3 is TGTGCCAGCAGTTTACCCAATCGAGGACAGGGGGCGAGGGGCTACACCTTC. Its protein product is CASSLPNRGQGARGYTF.

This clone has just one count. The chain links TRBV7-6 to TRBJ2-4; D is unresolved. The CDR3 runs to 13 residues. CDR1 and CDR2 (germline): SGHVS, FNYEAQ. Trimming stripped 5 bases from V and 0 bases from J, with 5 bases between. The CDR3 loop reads CASSGQAKNIQYF. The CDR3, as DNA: TGTGCCAGCAGCGGCCAAGCCAAAAACATTCAGTACTTC.

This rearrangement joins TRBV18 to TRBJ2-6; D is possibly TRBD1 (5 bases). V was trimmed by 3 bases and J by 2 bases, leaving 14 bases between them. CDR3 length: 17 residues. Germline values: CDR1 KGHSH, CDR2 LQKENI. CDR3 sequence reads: CASSPPGMIAGANVLTF. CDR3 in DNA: TGTGCCAGCTCACCGCCAGGGATGATTGCTGGGGCCAACGTCCTGACTTTC.

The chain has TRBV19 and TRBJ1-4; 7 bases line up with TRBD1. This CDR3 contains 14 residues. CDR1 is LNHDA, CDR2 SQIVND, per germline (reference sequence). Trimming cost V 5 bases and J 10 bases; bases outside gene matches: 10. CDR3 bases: TGTGCCAGTAGTGAACAACAACCAGGGGGAAAACTGTTTTTT. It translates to CASSEQQPGGKLFF.

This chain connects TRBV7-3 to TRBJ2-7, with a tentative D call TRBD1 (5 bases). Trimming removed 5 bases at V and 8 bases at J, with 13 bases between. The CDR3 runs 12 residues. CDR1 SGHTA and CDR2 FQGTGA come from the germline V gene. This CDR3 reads CASSTNQGQQYF. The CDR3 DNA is TGTGCCAGCAGCACGAACCAGGGTCAGCAGTACTTC.

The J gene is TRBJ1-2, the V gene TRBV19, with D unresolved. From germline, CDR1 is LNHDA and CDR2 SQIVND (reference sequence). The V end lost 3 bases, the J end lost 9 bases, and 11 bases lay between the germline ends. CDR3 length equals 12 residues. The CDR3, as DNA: TGTGCCAGTAGTATTGATCGCACTCGCTACACCTTC. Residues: CASSIDRTRYTF.

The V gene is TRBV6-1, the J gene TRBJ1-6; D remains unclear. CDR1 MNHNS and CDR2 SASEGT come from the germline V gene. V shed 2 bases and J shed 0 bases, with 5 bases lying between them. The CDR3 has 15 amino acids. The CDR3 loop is CASSEPSSYNSPLHF. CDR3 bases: TGTGCCAGCAGTGAACCCAGCTCCTATAATTCACCCCTCCACTTT.

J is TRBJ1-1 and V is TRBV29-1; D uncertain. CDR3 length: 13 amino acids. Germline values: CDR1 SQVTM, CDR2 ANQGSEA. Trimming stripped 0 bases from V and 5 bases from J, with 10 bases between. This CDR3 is CSVEDRGGTEAFF. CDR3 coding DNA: TGCAGCGTTGAAGACCGGGGAGGGACTGAAGCTTTCTTT. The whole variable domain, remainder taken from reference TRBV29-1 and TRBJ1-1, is SAVISQKPSRDICQRGTSLTIQCQVDSQVTMMFWYRQQPGQSLTLIATANQGSEATYESGFVIDKFPISRPNLTFSTLTVSNMSPEDSSIYLCSVEDRGGTEAFFGQGTRLTVV.

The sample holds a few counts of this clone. For the CDR3, the DNA is TGTGCCAGCAGCTTAGCGGGGGCCTACGAGCAGTACTTC. It is translated as CASSLAGAYEQYF. The rearrangement joins TRBV13 to TRBJ2-7; TRBD2 might be the D (6 bases). The CDR3 extends over 13 amino acids. Looked up from germline, CDR1 is PRHDT and CDR2 is FYEKMQ (reference sequence). Trimming removed 1 base from V and 2 bases from J, with 6 bases in between. Variable domain in full (rest from reference TRBV13 and TRBJ2-7): AAGVIQSPRHLIKEKRETATLKCYPIPRHDTVYWYQQGPGQDPQFLISFYEKMQSDKGSIPDRFSAQQFSDYHSELNMSSLELGDSALYFCASSLAGAYEQYFGPGTRLTVT.

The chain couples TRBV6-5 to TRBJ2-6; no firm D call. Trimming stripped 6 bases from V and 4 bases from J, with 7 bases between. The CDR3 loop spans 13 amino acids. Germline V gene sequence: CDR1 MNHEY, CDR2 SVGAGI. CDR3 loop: CASSPAGANVLTF. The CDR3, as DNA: TGTGCCAGCAGCCCAGCGGGGGCCAACGTCCTGACTTTC.

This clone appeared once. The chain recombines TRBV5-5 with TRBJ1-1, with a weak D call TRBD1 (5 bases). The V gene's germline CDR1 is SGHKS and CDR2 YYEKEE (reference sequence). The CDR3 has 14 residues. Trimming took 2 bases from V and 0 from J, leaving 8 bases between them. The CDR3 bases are TGTGCCAGCAGCTTTAACAGGCTGAACACTGAAGCTTTCTTT. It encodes CASSFNRLNTEAFF. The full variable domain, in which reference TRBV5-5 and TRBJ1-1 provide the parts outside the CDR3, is DAGVTQSPTHLIKTRGQQVTLRCSPISGHKSVSWYQQVLGQGPQFIFQYYEKEERGRGNFPDRFSARQFPNYSSELNVNALLLGDSALYLCASSFNRLNTEAFFGQGTRLTVV.

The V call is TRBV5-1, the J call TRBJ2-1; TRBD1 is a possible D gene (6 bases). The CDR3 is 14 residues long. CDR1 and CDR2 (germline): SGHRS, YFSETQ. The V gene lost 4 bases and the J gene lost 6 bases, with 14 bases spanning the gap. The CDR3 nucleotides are TGCGCCAGCAGCGGAGGAGACAGGACCAATGAGCAGTTCTTC. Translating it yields CASSGGDRTNEQFF.

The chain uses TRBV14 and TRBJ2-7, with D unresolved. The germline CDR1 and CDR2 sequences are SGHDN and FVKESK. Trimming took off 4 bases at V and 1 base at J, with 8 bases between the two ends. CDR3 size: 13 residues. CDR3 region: CASSLTDSYEQYF. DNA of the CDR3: TGTGCCAGCAGCCTCACAGATTCCTACGAGCAGTACTTC.

Here the CDR3 DNA reads TGCAGCGCATCGGACAGGGGGGACCAAGAGACCCAGTACTTC. Its translation: CSASDRGDQETQYF. This chain connects TRBV29-1 to TRBJ2-5; 10 nucleotides agree with TRBD1. This CDR3 contains 14 residues. Trimming took 7 bases from V and 0 from J; bases not matched to a gene: 5. The germline V gene has CDR1 SQVTM and CDR2 ANQGSEA.

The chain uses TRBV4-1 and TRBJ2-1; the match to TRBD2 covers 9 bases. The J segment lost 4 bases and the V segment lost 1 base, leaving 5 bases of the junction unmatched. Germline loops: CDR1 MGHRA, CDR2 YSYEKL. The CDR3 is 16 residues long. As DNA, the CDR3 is TGCGCCAGCAGCCAAGGTTCGCTAGCGGGGTACAATGAGCAGTTCTTC. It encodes CASSQGSLAGYNEQFF.

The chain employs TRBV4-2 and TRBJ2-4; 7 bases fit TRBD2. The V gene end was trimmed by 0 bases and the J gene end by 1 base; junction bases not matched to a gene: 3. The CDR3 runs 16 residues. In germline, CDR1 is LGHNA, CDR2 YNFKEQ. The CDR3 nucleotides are TGTGCCAGCAGCCAAGAGGGGGGGGAGGCCAAAAACATTCAGTACTTC. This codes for CASSQEGGEAKNIQYF.

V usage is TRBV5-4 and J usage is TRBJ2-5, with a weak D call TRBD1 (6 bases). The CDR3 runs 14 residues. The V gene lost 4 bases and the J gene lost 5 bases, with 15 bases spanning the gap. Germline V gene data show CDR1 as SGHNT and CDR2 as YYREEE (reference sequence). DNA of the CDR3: TGTGCCAGCAGCAGCTACAGGGCCCGTGAGACCCAGTACTTC. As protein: CASSSYRARETQYF.

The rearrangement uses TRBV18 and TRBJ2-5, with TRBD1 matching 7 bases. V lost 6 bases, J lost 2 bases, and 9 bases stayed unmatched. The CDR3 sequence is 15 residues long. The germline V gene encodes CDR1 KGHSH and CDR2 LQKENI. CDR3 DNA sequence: TGTGCCAGCTCCCCCAGGGGGACCTCTCAAGAGACCCAGTACTTC. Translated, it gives CASSPRGTSQETQYF.

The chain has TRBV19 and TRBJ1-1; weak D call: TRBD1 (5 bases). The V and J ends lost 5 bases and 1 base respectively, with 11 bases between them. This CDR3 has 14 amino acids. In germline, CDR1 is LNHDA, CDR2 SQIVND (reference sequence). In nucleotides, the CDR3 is TGTGCCAGTAGTCGACAGTGGGGGAACACTGAAGCTTTCTTT. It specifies CASSRQWGNTEAFF.

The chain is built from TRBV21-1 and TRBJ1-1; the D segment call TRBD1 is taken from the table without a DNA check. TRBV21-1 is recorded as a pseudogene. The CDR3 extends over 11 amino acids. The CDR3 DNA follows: TGTGCCAGCAGCAACGGGACAGAAGCTTTCTTT. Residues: CASSNGTEAFF.